A single sample gave rise to the 26 T cell receptor beta chains below, sequenced in a study of blood T cell repertoires in COVID-19. Clones were sequenced by immunoSEQ multiplex PCR, and TCRdb holds only the in-frame ones, with some missing. The sample holds about 76,000 clones; 70% to 90% are singletons and the top ten take roughly 9.7%. Sequencing input: peripheral blood. Receptors were obtained from a man in his 60s with COVID-19, enrolled during active disease.

The rearrangement links TRBV18 to TRBJ1-1; D perhaps matches TRBD1 (6 bases). The V gene's germline CDR1 is KGHSH and CDR2 LQKENI. V was cut by 4 bases and J by 3 bases, with 15 bases left in between. The CDR3 length is 15 residues. CDR3 coding DNA: TGTGCCAGCTCACTGAAGTGGGGGGGCGACACTGAAGCTTTCTTT. Protein: CASSLKWGGDTEAFF.

The rearrangement joins TRBV19 to TRBJ1-4, with D tentatively TRBD1 (6 bases). The CDR3 has 17 residues. V dropped 4 bases and J dropped 2 bases, with 17 bases sitting between them. CDR1 is LNHDA and CDR2 is SQIVND in the germline V gene (reference sequence). In DNA, the CDR3 is TGTGCCAGTAGTAAAACAGGGTCCCGTGCGACTAATGAAAAACTGTTTTTT. Translation: CASSKTGSRATNEKLFF.

This clone was recorded only once. This chain connects TRBV19 to TRBJ2-6; D is possibly TRBD1 (5 bases). The CDR3 contains 16 residues. V gave up 5 bases and J gave up 0 bases, with 11 bases separating them. Germline CDR1 and CDR2: LNHDA and SQIVND (reference sequence). The CDR3 nucleotides are TGTGCCAGTAGTCCCCAGGGTGGCTCTGGGGCCAACGTCCTGACTTTC. This codes for CASSPQGGSGANVLTF.

The chain is built from TRBV2 and TRBJ2-7; possibly TRBD1 for D (6 bases). In germline, CDR1 is SNHLY, CDR2 FYNNEI. Trimming took off 6 bases at V and 1 base at J, with 10 bases between the two ends. The CDR3 contains 13 residues. The DNA for the CDR3 is TGTGCCAGCAGGAAAGACAGGTCCTACGAGCAGTACTTC. Protein product: CASRKDRSYEQYF. Complete variable domain (other parts from reference TRBV2 and TRBJ2-7): EPEVTQTPSHQVTQMGQEVILRCVPISNHLYFYWYRQILGQKVEFLVSFYNNEISEKSEIFDDQFSVERPDGSNFTLKIRSTKLEDSAMYFCASRKDRSYEQYFGPGTRLTVT.

The chain employs TRBV9 and TRBJ1-2; 10 bases match TRBD1. CDR1 SGDLS and CDR2 YYNGEE come from the germline V gene. The CDR3 sequence is 15 residues long. With V trimmed by 1 base and J by 5 bases, 5 bases remained unmatched. The CDR3 here is CASSVLGTGVYGYTF. In nucleotides, the CDR3 is TGTGCCAGCAGCGTACTCGGGACAGGGGTGTATGGCTACACCTTC.

The chain carries TRBV28 and TRBJ1-1; TRBD1 might be the D (5 bases). The V end was cut by 8 bases, the J end by 0 bases, with 19 bases between. The germline V gene encodes CDR1 MDHEN and CDR2 SYDVKM. This CDR3 spans 16 amino acids. CDR3 region: CASSPAGGIMNTEAFF. Written as DNA, the CDR3 is TGTGCCAGCTCCCCCGCCGGGGGGATAATGAACACTGAAGCTTTCTTT.

V gene TRBV6-6 combines with J gene TRBJ1-2; perhaps TRBD1 as D (5 bases). With 6 bases removed from V and 8 bases from J, the gap between germline ends came to 19 bases. The germline CDR1 and CDR2 sequences are MNHNY and SVGAGI (reference sequence). The CDR3 is 14 residues long. CDR3 bases: TGTGCCAGCAGCATTACCGTCGGACACGAGGGCTACACCTTC. Amino acid sequence: CASSITVGHEGYTF.

J is TRBJ2-7 and V is TRBV15; 8 positions agree with TRBD1. Germline CDR1 is LNHNV and CDR2 is YYDKDF (reference sequence). The CDR3 has 15 residues. V lost 0 bases, J lost 5 bases, and 6 bases stayed unmatched. For the CDR3, the DNA is TGTGCCACCAGCAGAGATAGTCAGGGGGCACACGAGCAGTACTTC. As protein: CATSRDSQGAHEQYF. Based on the CDR3 plus reference TRBV15 and TRBJ2-7, the full variable domain is DAMVIQNPRYQVTQFGKPVTLSCSQTLNHNVMYWYQQKSSQAPKLLFHYYDKDFNNEADTPDNFQSRRPNTSFCFLDIRSPGLGDTAMYLCATSRDSQGAHEQYFGPGTRLTVT.

In its sample, this clone was seen once. The J gene is TRBJ2-1, the V gene TRBV11-2; 7 bases agree with TRBD2. Germline V gene sequence: CDR1 SGHAT, CDR2 FQNNGV. V was pared by 5 bases and J by 7 bases, with 11 bases of the junction left unmatched. The length of the CDR3 is 15 residues. This CDR3 is CASSLTGGGTNEQFF. The CDR3 DNA is TGTGCCAGCAGCCTTACGGGGGGAGGGACTAATGAGCAGTTCTTC.

The chain couples TRBV5-1 to TRBJ1-2, with D uncertain. The CDR3 is made up of 14 amino acids. Trimming pared 0 bases from V and 7 bases from J, leaving 13 bases between. Germline V gene sequence: CDR1 SGHRS, CDR2 YFSETQ. The CDR3 reads CASSLAEEFSGYTF. CDR3 DNA: TGCGCCAGCAGCTTGGCTGAGGAGTTCTCTGGCTACACCTTC.

The V and J genes are TRBV6-5 and TRBJ2-7; 8 bases match TRBD1. Germline trimming cut 6 bases from V and 1 base from J; bases unmatched to any gene: 8. Germline loops: CDR1 MNHEY, CDR2 SVGAGI. This CDR3 has 15 amino acids. CDR3 loop: CASRAPGGTSYEQYF. The CDR3 bases are TGTGCCAGCAGAGCGCCAGGGGGCACTTCCTACGAGCAGTACTTC.

V and J are TRBV7-9 and TRBJ2-7, with D possibly matching TRBD2 (7 bases). Trimming stripped 8 bases from V and 7 bases from J, with 24 bases between. The germline V gene has CDR1 SEHNR and CDR2 FQNEAQ (reference sequence). CDR3 size: 15 residues. The CDR3 DNA follows: TGTGCCAGCGGGGGGGGCGCAGACTTCTGGAATGAGCAGTACTTC. It specifies CASGGGADFWNEQYF.

This rearrangement joins TRBV24-1 to TRBJ2-1, with a weak D call TRBD1 (6 bases). The CDR3 has 15 residues. Germline-derived CDR1 and CDR2 are KGHDR and SFDVKD. V was pared by 6 bases and J by 5 bases, with 16 bases between. CDR3 nucleotides: TGTGCCACCAGTTTGACAGGATTCGTTAACAATGAGCAGTTCTTC. It translates to CATSLTGFVNNEQFF.

V usage is TRBV28 and J usage is TRBJ1-1; D uncertain. Trimming stripped 6 bases from V and 4 bases from J, with 9 bases between. The CDR3 totals 12 residues. CDR1 is MDHEN and CDR2 is SYDVKM in the germline V gene. As DNA, the CDR3 is TGTGCCAGCAGGGGAGCAGGCACTGAAGCTTTCTTT. Its translation is CASRGAGTEAFF.

This sequence joins TRBV3-1 (or the pseudogene TRBV3-2) and TRBJ1-6; the D gene is possibly TRBD1 (6 bases). The CDR3 loop spans 15 amino acids. V shed 2 bases and J shed 6 bases, with 11 bases lying between them. Per the germline V gene, CDR1 is LGHDT and CDR2 is YNNKEL (reference sequence). The CDR3 loop reads CASSQQGSLNSPLHF. The CDR3 bases are TGTGCCAGCAGCCAACAGGGGTCCCTTAATTCACCCCTCCACTTT.

The V and J genes are TRBV4-2 and TRBJ1-2; 10 nucleotides agree with TRBD1. Trimming took 0 bases from V and 3 from J; bases not matched to a gene: 7. Germline values: CDR1 LGHNA, CDR2 YNFKEQ. This CDR3 region has 17 residues. The CDR3 loop is CASSQDLFGTGDYGYTF. In DNA form, the CDR3 reads TGTGCCAGCAGCCAAGATCTGTTCGGGACAGGGGACTATGGCTACACCTTC.

The CDR3 region has the DNA TGTGCCAGCAGCTCATTCAGTGAAAAACTGTTTTTT. Protein: CASSSFSEKLFF. The rearrangement joins TRBV7-9 to TRBJ1-4; unclear D gene. There are 12 residues in the CDR3. The germline gives CDR1 SEHNR, CDR2 FQNEAQ (reference sequence). V shed 4 bases and J shed 7 bases, with 7 bases lying between them.

The rearrangement uses TRBV2 and TRBJ2-5, with 9 bases aligning to TRBD1. The germline CDR1 and CDR2 sequences are SNHLY and FYNNEI. This CDR3 contains 12 residues. The junction had 2 bases not matched to a gene; V was cut back by 7 bases and J by 5 bases. The CDR3 sequence is CASTGQGETQYF. Here the CDR3 DNA reads TGTGCCAGCACCGGACAGGGGGAGACCCAGTACTTC. The full variable domain, with the rest looked up from reference TRBV2 and TRBJ2-5, is EPEVTQTPSHQVTQMGQEVILRCVPISNHLYFYWYRQILGQKVEFLVSFYNNEISEKSEIFDDQFSVERPDGSNFTLKIRSTKLEDSAMYFCASTGQGETQYFGPGTRLLVL.

This clone appeared a single time. The gene calls are TRBV28 and TRBJ2-5, with 11 bases matching TRBD2. The germline V gene has CDR1 MDHEN and CDR2 SYDVKM. The ends lost 5 bases at V and 5 bases at J; junction bases unmatched: 13. There are 17 residues in the CDR3. CDR3 coding DNA: TGTGCCAGCAGTCCTCGACTAGCGGGGATAAAACGGGAGACCCAGTACTTC. Amino acid sequence: CASSPRLAGIKRETQYF.

This chain uses TRBV5-1 with TRBJ2-3; the match to TRBD2 covers 8 bases. CDR1 is SGHRS, CDR2 YFSETQ, per germline. V trimming: 6 bases; J trimming: 2 bases; junction bases outside the gene matches: 11. The CDR3 length is 16 residues. CDR3: CASKQTGGQVTDTQYF. The CDR3 nucleotides read TGCGCCAGCAAACAGACGGGGGGGCAGGTCACAGATACGCAGTATTTT.

The table lists this clone with many counts. The chain combines TRBV29-1 with TRBJ1-2, with 10 bases aligning to TRBD1. Germline V lookup: CDR1 SQVTM, CDR2 ANQGSEA. V shed 7 bases and J 6 bases; nucleotides not matched to a gene: 8. This CDR3 region has 13 residues. CDR3 nucleotide sequence: TGCAGCGCCAATTCGGACAGGGGGGATGGCTACACCTTC. Translation gives CSANSDRGDGYTF.

This chain joins TRBV12-5 and TRBJ2-5, with TRBD1 matching 8 bases. From germline, CDR1 is LGHNT and CDR2 FRNRAP. The CDR3 sequence is 13 residues long. V dropped 5 bases and J dropped 4; count of bases not matched to a gene: 3. The CDR3 spells CASGPQGGETQYF. CDR3 in DNA: TGTGCTAGTGGTCCACAGGGGGGAGAGACCCAGTACTTC.

The chain couples TRBV3-1 (or the pseudogene TRBV3-2) to TRBJ1-1; 11 nucleotides agree with TRBD1. CDR1 is LGHDT, CDR2 YNNKEL, per germline (reference sequence). V trimming: 4 bases; J trimming: 4 bases; junction bases outside the gene matches: 8. This CDR3 comprises 16 residues. The CDR3 nucleotides are TGTGCCAGCAGCCTGGGGACAGGGGGTTCAGGCACTGAAGCTTTCTTT. Protein product: CASSLGTGGSGTEAFF.

This clone was counted once. J is TRBJ1-4 and V is TRBV2; D perhaps matches TRBD1 (5 bases). Germline-derived CDR1 and CDR2 are SNHLY and FYNNEI. The CDR3 consists of 15 residues. V was trimmed by 4 bases and J by 10 bases, leaving 19 bases between them. In nucleotides, the CDR3 is TGTGCCAGCAGTGGCTCGGGGGGGTTTGGAGGAAAACTGTTTTTT. Translating gives CASSGSGGFGGKLFF.

This clone was found a few times. V and J are TRBV6-5 and TRBJ2-1, with 8 bases identical to TRBD1. Looked up from germline, CDR1 is MNHEY and CDR2 is SVGAGI. This CDR3 comprises 12 residues. The V segment lost 6 bases and the J segment 15 bases; nucleotides outside the gene matches: 10. The CDR3 sequence is CASSVTGGLWFF. CDR3 bases: TGTGCCAGCAGCGTAACAGGGGGTCTCTGGTTCTTC.

The chain uses TRBV29-1 and TRBJ1-2, with 9 bases that match TRBD1. Germline CDR1 is SQVTM and CDR2 is ANQGSEA. J lost 5 bases, V lost 7 bases, and 5 bases had no gene match. The CDR3 extends over 12 amino acids. The DNA for the CDR3 is TGCAGCGGGACAGGGGCGAATTATGGCTACACCTTC. Amino acid sequence: CSGTGANYGYTF.